This is a list of T cell receptor beta chains from one sample in a study of blood T cells in healthy people across ages. TCRdb fed the 5' RACE reads into MiXCR, producing one record per CDR3 protein. Of about 580,000 distinct CDR3 sequences detected, about 45% appear once; the ten largest clones hold 20% to 25%. Sequencing was carried out using blood. The receptor source for this set is a man aged 80 or over in good health. Both conserved end residues are part of each CDR3. The D gene is left open where the match is weak. The size field is filled for only some rows; it gives once, few, many or a size class.

j_call v_call clone_size d_call cdr3_aa cdr3_nt
TRBJ2-1 TRBV20-1 - - CSAHFWRSSYNEQFF TGCAGTGCCCATTTCTGGCGGAGCTCCTACAATGAGCAGTTCTTC
TRBJ2-1 TRBV20-1 - TRBD2 CSARDGAGGLRDEQFF TGCAGTGCTAGAGATGGTGCGGGGGGGCTCAGGGATGAGCAGTTCTTC
TRBJ1-2 TRBV6-5 many - CASSYGQGRGYTF TGTGCCAGCAGTTACGGCCAGGGTCGCGGCTACACCTTC
TRBJ2-5 TRBV5-1 - - CASSLGGGLVETQYF TGCGCCAGCAGCTTGGGCGGGGGCCTCGTGGAGACCCAGTACTTC
TRBJ2-7 TRBV20-1 - - CSARLQGSYNEQYF TGCAGTGCTAGATTACAGGGCTCCTACAATGAGCAGTACTTC
TRBJ1-2 TRBV6-6 many - CASSYAGTAAGYTF TGTGCCAGCAGTTACGCGGGGACGGCCGCAGGCTACACCTTC
TRBJ1-1 TRBV28 - - CASTLGLLNTEAFF TGTGCCAGCACTCTCGGCCTTTTGAACACTGAAGCTTTCTTT
TRBJ2-1 TRBV4-2 few - CASSQGRVLYNEQFF TGTGCCAGCAGCCAAGGCAGGGTATTATACAATGAGCAGTTCTTC
TRBJ2-7 TRBV12-3/TRBV12-4 few - CASRRDPRSEQYF TGTGCCAGTCGCCGGGACCCAAGGTCCGAGCAGTACTTC
TRBJ2-5 TRBV20-1 few TRBD2 CSAGGDYQETQYF TGCAGTGCGGGGGGGGACTACCAAGAGACCCAGTACTTC
TRBJ1-1 TRBV6-2/TRBV6-3 - - CASNLPQPGEAFF TGTGCCAGCAACCTTCCCCAACCGGGTGAAGCTTTCTTT
TRBJ2-7 TRBV28 - - CASSPRNGVAEQYF TGTGCCAGCAGTCCCCGCAATGGCGTTGCCGAGCAGTACTTC
TRBJ2-4 TRBV9 - - CASSVAAREWYF TGTGCCAGCAGCGTAGCTGCTCGGGAATGGTACTTC
TRBJ2-7 TRBV7-9 few TRBD2 CASSFVGLAGGSYEQYF TGTGCCAGCAGCTTCGTCGGACTAGCGGGGGGCTCCTACGAGCAGTACTTC
TRBJ2-7 TRBV2 - TRBD1 CATRQGSHEQYF TGTGCCACCAGACAGGGGTCCCACGAGCAGTACTTC
TRBJ2-7 TRBV7-2 - TRBD1 CASSKQGSGYEQYF TGTGCCAGCAGCAAACAGGGGAGTGGCTACGAGCAGTACTTC
TRBJ2-2 TRBV7-9 few - CASSLALGRSNTGELFF TGTGCCAGCAGCTTAGCGTTGGGCCGCTCGAACACCGGGGAGCTGTTTTTT
TRBJ2-4 TRBV7-2 - - CASSSAGTEQNIQYF TGTGCCAGCAGTAGCGCCGGGACGGAACAAAACATTCAGTACTTC
TRBJ2-1 TRBV7-2 - TRBD1 CASKAGTGCNEQFF TGTGCCAGCAAAGCCGGGACAGGGTGCAATGAGCAGTTCTTC
TRBJ2-1 TRBV4-3 few - CASSQESVGEQFF TGCGCCAGCAGCCAAGAGTCCGTAGGGGAGCAGTTCTTC
TRBJ2-4 TRBV11-2 - TRBD2 CASSDLLAGEKNIQYF TGTGCCAGCAGCGACCTCCTAGCGGGGGAAAAAAACATTCAGTACTTC
TRBJ2-5 TRBV7-9 - - CASTLVQEPQYF TGTGCCAGCACCTTAGTCCAGGAGCCCCAGTACTTC
TRBJ2-3 TRBV7-2 - - CASSLAYSTYTQYF TGTGCCAGCAGCTTAGCGTACAGCACATATACGCAGTATTTT
TRBJ1-5 TRBV6-6 few - CASSPGRGGQPQHF TGTGCCAGCAGTCCCGGCCGGGGGGGTCAGCCCCAGCATTTT
TRBJ1-2 TRBV6-5 - TRBD1 CASSYVGTGGAYTF TGTGCCAGCAGTTACGTTGGGACAGGGGGCGCCTACACCTTC
TRBJ1-2 TRBV20-1 - TRBD1 CSARPRTGNFYGYTF TGCAGTGCTAGACCCCGGACAGGAAACTTCTATGGCTACACCTTC
TRBJ2-7 TRBV12-3/TRBV12-4 - - CASSFNGGEQYF TGTGCCAGCAGTTTTAATGGGGGCGAGCAGTACTTC
TRBJ2-1 TRBV9 - - CASSVGVAANNEQFF TGTGCCAGCAGCGTAGGTGTAGCGGCTAACAATGAGCAGTTCTTC
TRBJ2-1 TRBV5-1 - - CAGSLAGGSSYNEQFF TGCGCCGGCAGCTTGGCTGGCGGCAGCTCCTACAATGAGCAGTTCTTC
TRBJ2-1 TRBV29-1 many - CSVVPDLYNEQFF TGCAGCGTTGTCCCCGATCTCTACAATGAGCAGTTCTTC
TRBJ2-3 TRBV5-5 once TRBD2 CASSHTPGTSRNTDTQYF TGTGCCAGCAGTCACACCCCCGGGACTAGTCGTAACACAGATACGCAGTATTTT
TRBJ2-1 TRBV5-1 - TRBD2 CASSFDRAGGNEQFF TGCGCCAGCAGCTTCGACCGAGCGGGGGGAAATGAGCAGTTCTTC
TRBJ2-5 TRBV7-6 once - CASSSLGGQETQYF TGTGCCAGCAGCTCCCTAGGGGGGCAAGAGACCCAGTACTTC
TRBJ2-3 TRBV20-1 few - CSAQPAGDDTDTQYF TGCAGTGCCCAGCCGGCGGGCGACGACACAGATACGCAGTATTTT
TRBJ1-2 TRBV4-3 - - CASSQDWVAPGANYGYTF TGCGCCAGCAGCCAAGATTGGGTCGCACCGGGAGCAAACTATGGCTACACCTTC
TRBJ2-1 TRBV20-1 - TRBD2 CRGLADYNEQFF TGCAGGGGACTAGCGGACTACAATGAGCAGTTCTTC
TRBJ1-4 TRBV3-1 - - CASSQGGSGNEKLFF TGTGCCAGCAGCCAAGGAGGGTCTGGGAATGAAAAACTGTTTTTT
TRBJ2-1 TRBV7-2 - - CASTPQYNEQFF TGTGCCAGCACCCCACAATACAATGAGCAGTTCTTC
TRBJ2-2 TRBV24-1 - TRBD1 CATSDLYRGNTGELFF TGTGCCACCAGTGATTTGTACAGGGGGAACACCGGGGAGCTGTTTTTT
TRBJ1-2 TRBV29-1 - - CSVEGTSGYGYTF TGCAGCGTTGAGGGGACCTCGGGCTATGGCTACACCTTC
TRBJ1-2 TRBV7-9 few TRBD1 CASSPAGTGRSYTF TGTGCCAGCAGCCCGGCCGGGACAGGGCGGAGCTACACCTTC
TRBJ2-3 TRBV2 once - CASSALRASTDTQYF TGTGCCAGCAGTGCCTTACGAGCGAGCACAGATACGCAGTATTTT
TRBJ1-1 TRBV4-3 once - CASSQDWEMDTEAFF TGCGCCAGCAGCCAAGATTGGGAGATGGACACTGAAGCTTTCTTT
TRBJ1-4 TRBV6-6 many - CASSYSAGEGKLFF TGTGCCAGCAGTTACTCAGCGGGGGAGGGAAAACTGTTTTTT
TRBJ1-5 TRBV5-1 - - CASSPGTWQKNSNQPQHF TGCGCCAGCAGCCCTGGCACCTGGCAGAAGAATAGCAATCAGCCCCAGCATTTT
TRBJ2-1 TRBV20-1 - TRBD2 CSAMKRGTNEQFF TGCAGTGCTATGAAGCGGGGGACGAATGAGCAGTTCTTC
TRBJ1-4 TRBV2 few - CASNNLATNEKLFF TGTGCCAGCAACAATCTTGCAACTAATGAAAAACTGTTTTTT
TRBJ1-4 TRBV5-1 - - CASSPVATNEKLFF TGCGCCAGCAGCCCTGTGGCAACTAATGAAAAACTGTTTTTT
TRBJ2-1 TRBV28 - - CASSLRGPYNEQFF TGTGCCAGCAGTTTAAGGGGCCCCTACAATGAGCAGTTCTTC